These 26 T cell receptor beta chains were all obtained from the same sample, sequenced in a study of CD8+CD57+ T cells in acquired aplastic anemia. Sequencing involved patients with CD8+CD57+ cell expansion previously shown by flow cytometry. TCR beta VDJ and CDR3 were profiled, and genomic DNA was the template. TCRdb used MiXCR to reprocess the reads, holding one entry per CDR3 protein. The repertoire holds under 200,000 distinct CDR3 sequences, with roughly 48% as singletons. Sequencing input: sorted CD4+, CD8+, or CD8+CD57+ T cells (not recorded which) from PBMCs. Receptors were obtained from a human donor with aplastic anemia.

The chain is built from TRBV10-3 and TRBJ1-1; no definite D call. Germline assignment: CDR1 ENHRY and CDR2 SYGVKD. V was shortened by 0 bases and J by 1 base, with 9 bases between the two germline ends. This CDR3 spans 15 amino acids. The chain's CDR3 is CAISESMAGNTEAFF. Here the CDR3 DNA reads TGTGCCATCAGTGAGTCGATGGCAGGGAACACTGAAGCTTTCTTT.

This clonotype was found a few times. The rearrangement uses TRBV2 and TRBJ2-5; 12 bases match TRBD2. The germline V gene has CDR1 SNHLY and CDR2 FYNNEI. V lost 3 bases and J lost 5; bases outside the gene matches: 4. CDR3 length equals 15 residues. The CDR3 nucleotides read TGTGCCAGCAGTGAGCCCCTAGCGGGGGGGGAGACCCAGTACTTC. Protein: CASSEPLAGGETQYF. The full variable domain, its missing parts supplied by reference TRBV2 and TRBJ2-5, is EPEVTQTPSHQVTQMGQEVILRCVPISNHLYFYWYRQILGQKVEFLVSFYNNEISEKSEIFDDQFSVERPDGSNFTLKIRSTKLEDSAMYFCASSEPLAGGETQYFGPGTRLLVL.

This clonotype has at least ten counts. The chain carries TRBV20-1 and TRBJ2-2, with a tentative D call TRBD1 (6 bases). The CDR3 totals 15 residues. Looked up from germline, CDR1 is DFQATT and CDR2 is SNEGSKA (reference sequence). The V end lost 6 bases, the J end lost 0 bases, and 14 bases lay between the germline ends. The CDR3 loop is CSAGDAGANTGELFF. In DNA, the CDR3 is TGCAGTGCCGGAGACGCAGGGGCGAACACCGGGGAGCTGTTTTTT.

The chain couples TRBV6-2 or TRBV6-3 to TRBJ2-7, with 7 bases that match TRBD2. This CDR3 contains 14 residues. The V and J ends lost 2 bases and 2 bases, in that order; junction bases with no gene match: 3. CDR1 and CDR2 from the germline V gene are MNHEY and SVGEGT. CDR3 protein: CASSYGGGPYEQYF. CDR3 nucleotide sequence: TGTGCCAGCAGTTACGGGGGAGGGCCCTACGAGCAGTACTTC.

This clonotype was picked up many times. V and J are TRBV11-2 and TRBJ2-3; the match to TRBD2 covers 12 bases. This CDR3 region has 16 residues. With 3 bases clipped from V and 5 bases from J, the junction kept 6 bases outside the gene matches. The germline V gene has CDR1 SGHAT and CDR2 FQNNGV. DNA for the CDR3: TGTGCCAGCAGCTTGACTAGCGGGGGTAATATAGATACGCAGTATTTT. Its translation is CASSLTSGGNIDTQYF.

V usage is TRBV12-3 or TRBV12-4 and J usage is TRBJ1-6; D remains ambiguous. CDR3 length: 16 amino acids. V lost 2 bases and J 7 bases, leaving 15 bases between the germline ends. The CDR3 reads CASSLYTAVGNSPLHF. CDR3 nucleotides: TGTGCCAGCAGTTTATACACCGCGGTCGGGAATTCACCCCTCCACTTT.

The sample holds many counts of this clonotype. The chain joins TRBV14 to TRBJ1-4; unclear D gene. V dropped 6 bases and J dropped 5 bases, with 7 bases sitting between them. The CDR3 sequence is 12 residues long. Germline V CDR1 and CDR2: SGHDN, FVKESK. As DNA, the CDR3 is TGTGCCAGCAGGGGTATCAATGAAAAACTGTTTTTT. This sequence encodes CASRGINEKLFF.

This clonotype showed up just a few times. V usage is TRBV30 and J usage is TRBJ1-2; weak D call: TRBD1 (5 bases). The CDR3 has 15 residues. Germline CDR1 is GTSNPN and CDR2 is SVGIG (reference sequence). V lost 0 bases and J lost 4, with 15 bases in between. CDR3 DNA: TGTGCCTGGAGTGTACCAGGGAGGGATCTCTATGGCTACACCTTC. Amino acid sequence: CAWSVPGRDLYGYTF. Full variable domain (outside the CDR3, taken from reference TRBV30 and TRBJ1-2): SQTIHQWPATLVQPVGSPLSLECTVEGTSNPNLYWYRQAAGRGLQLLFYSVGIGQISSEVPQNLSASRPQDRQFILSSKKLLLSDSGFYLCAWSVPGRDLYGYTFGSGTRLTVV.

This clonotype showed up many times. The chain recombines TRBV5-1 with TRBJ1-6, with D tentatively TRBD1 (6 bases). Germline lookup yields CDR1 SGHRS and CDR2 YFSETQ. This CDR3 is 16 amino acids long. The V end was cut by 0 bases, the J end by 7 bases, with 14 bases between. For the CDR3, the DNA is TGCGCCAGCAGCTTGGAAATGGGGCAGGGGAATTCACCCCTCCACTTT. Translated: CASSLEMGQGNSPLHF.

The sample holds a few counts of this clonotype. CDR3 bases: TGCAGCGTTGAGAGGAGTACAGGGGAGGCCTACGAGCAGTACTTC. Translated: CSVERSTGEAYEQYF. The J gene is TRBJ2-7, the V gene TRBV29-1, with a tentative D call TRBD1 (7 bases). The CDR3 is 15 residues long. The germline V gene encodes CDR1 SQVTM and CDR2 ANQGSEA. The V and J ends lost 3 bases and 2 bases respectively, with 17 bases between them.

This clonotype occurred a few times. This chain connects TRBV7-2 to TRBJ2-5; D is undetermined. Germline-derived CDR1 and CDR2 are SGHTA and FQGNSA. The CDR3 is 16 amino acids. The ends were cut back, 0 bases at V and 5 bases at J, with 16 bases in the middle. CDR3 sequence reads: CASSLAGRSKWETQYF. In nucleotides, the CDR3 is TGTGCCAGCAGCTTAGCCGGCAGGTCGAAGTGGGAGACCCAGTACTTC.

On this clonotype itself: An end of the junction differs from the germline gene, which may be a read error. The CDR3 bases are TGTGCCAGCAGTTTAGGAGACACAGGTTTTCCGCTCTTC. This codes for CASSLGDTGFPLF. This chain joins TRBV12-3 or TRBV12-4 and TRBJ2-5, with a possible D match to TRBD1 (5 bases). The CDR3 is 13 residues long.

This clonotype was detected ten times or more. This chain links TRBV24-1 with TRBJ2-3; maybe TRBD2 (6 bases). CDR1 and CDR2 from the germline V gene are KGHDR and SFDVKD. CDR3 length: 15 residues. V lost 3 bases and J 1 base, leaving 10 bases between the germline ends. The CDR3 is CATSDRGGGTDTQYF. The CDR3 bases are TGTGCCACCAGTGATCGCGGCGGGGGCACAGATACGCAGTATTTT.

This clonotype occurred a few times. The chain uses TRBV29-1 and TRBJ2-7; possible D gene TRBD1, 6 bases. The V gene's germline CDR1 is SQVTM and CDR2 ANQGSEA. Trimming took off 6 bases at V and 2 bases at J, with 14 bases between the two ends. The CDR3 covers 13 residues. The CDR3 protein is CSVDGTSAYEQYF. The CDR3 DNA is TGCAGCGTAGACGGGACATCTGCCTACGAGCAGTACTTC.

The chain carries TRBV2 and TRBJ2-1, with 12 bases identical to TRBD2. Germline CDR1 and CDR2: SNHLY and FYNNEI. The V segment lost 3 bases and the J segment 8 bases; nucleotides outside the gene matches: 5. The CDR3 is 15 amino acids. As DNA, the CDR3 is TGTGCCAGCAGTGAGCCGACTAGCGGGGGCCATGAGCAGTTCTTC. This codes for CASSEPTSGGHEQFF.

This clonotype was found a few times. The CDR3 DNA follows: TGTGCCAGCTGGCCCCGTCCGTTCTCTGGAAACACCATATATTTT. It translates to CASWPRPFSGNTIYF. The rearrangement uses TRBV28 and TRBJ1-3; D gene uncertain. This CDR3 comprises 15 residues. Deletions cut 8 bases from V and 0 bases from J, with 14 bases between. CDR1 and CDR2 (germline): MDHEN, SYDVKM.

This chain connects TRBV11-1 to TRBJ2-1, with TRBD2 identical over 9 bases. Trimming at V came to 1 base and at J to 9 bases, leaving 7 bases not matched to a gene. The CDR3 runs 15 residues. From germline, CDR1 is SGHAT and CDR2 FQDESV (reference sequence). Here the CDR3 reads CASSLVSGRMGEQFF. CDR3 sequence (DNA): TGTGCCAGCAGCTTAGTCAGCGGGAGGATGGGTGAGCAGTTCTTC.

This clonotype came up many times. The V and J genes are TRBV20-1 and TRBJ2-5; D not resolved. This CDR3 has 14 amino acids. Trimming stripped 0 bases from V and 1 base from J, with 9 bases between. Germline-derived CDR1 and CDR2 are DFQATT and SNEGSKA (reference sequence). CDR3 bases: TGCAGTGCTAGAGATCCAGGTCCCCAAGAGACCCAGTACTTC. It translates to CSARDPGPQETQYF.

The genes are TRBV19 and TRBJ1-5; no clear D gene. The DNA end is a closer match to TRBJ2-3, so the J assignment may be wrong. CDR3 length equals 13 residues. Germline lookup yields CDR1 LNHDA and CDR2 SQIVND (reference sequence). This CDR3 reads CASSQADQETQYF. The CDR3 coding sequence is TGTGCCAGTAGTCAGGCAGATCAAGAGACCCAGTATTTT.

With regard to this clonotype: Its ends do not fully match the called genes, so a read error is possible. The CDR3 sequence is CASLAASTGTQYF. CDR3 DNA sequence: TGTGCCAGCTTGGCCGCTAGCACAGGTACGCAGTATTTT. The genes are TRBV7-9 and TRBJ2-3; D possibly matches TRBD1 or TRBD2 (5 bases each). This CDR3 is built from 13 residues. The germline CDR1 and CDR2 sequences are SEHNR and FQNEAQ (reference sequence).

At least ten counts were recorded for this clonotype. The genes are TRBV7-9 and TRBJ1-1, with D maybe TRBD1 (5 bases). Germline CDR1 is SEHNR and CDR2 is FQNEAQ (reference sequence). The CDR3 loop spans 15 amino acids. Trimming took off 5 bases at V and 2 bases at J, with 15 bases between the two ends. The DNA for the CDR3 is TGTGCCAGCAGCCGCCCTCAGGGTGCAAACACTGAAGCTTTCTTT. Translated, it gives CASSRPQGANTEAFF.

This clonotype was detected only a few times. The V call is TRBV29-1, the J call TRBJ2-7; no firm D call. Germline V gene lookup returns CDR1 SQVTM and CDR2 ANQGSEA. The V end lost 7 bases, the J end lost 1 base, and 14 bases lay between the germline ends. The CDR3 extends over 13 amino acids. This CDR3 reads CSGTPGPSYEQYF. CDR3 nucleotide sequence: TGCAGCGGCACGCCTGGGCCTTCCTACGAGCAGTACTTC.

In its sample, this clonotype was seen many times. J is TRBJ1-6 and V is TRBV6-1; a weak D match, TRBD1 (6 bases). Germline lookup yields CDR1 MNHNS and CDR2 SASEGT. The length of the CDR3 is 13 residues. V gave up 11 bases and J gave up 8 bases, with 16 bases separating them. The CDR3 region has the DNA TGTGCCGGCAACGTTAACAGGGATTCACCCCTCCACTTT. It translates to CAGNVNRDSPLHF.

CDR3 residues: CASSLTGTGGNNSPLHF. The CDR3 nucleotides are TGTGCCAGCAGCTTAACCGGGACAGGGGGCAATAATTCACCCCTCCACTTT. The rearrangement uses TRBV11-2 and TRBJ1-6, with 12 bases lining up with TRBD1. CDR1 and CDR2 from the germline V gene are SGHAT and FQNNGV. The CDR3 consists of 17 residues. Germline trimming cut 2 bases from V and 5 bases from J; bases unmatched to any gene: 4.

Concerning this clonotype itself: At one boundary the junction diverges from the germline segment, which might be a read error. The rearrangement uses TRBV5-5 and TRBJ2-1; D is uncertain. The CDR3 length is 14 residues. Germline values: CDR1 SGHKS, CDR2 YYEKEE (reference sequence). Here the CDR3 reads CASTRASSYNGQFF. The CDR3 DNA reads TGTGCCAGCACCCGGGCCAGCTCCTACAATGGGCAGTTCTTC. Combining the CDR3 with reference TRBV5-5 and TRBJ2-1 gives the whole variable domain DAGVTQSPTHLIKTRGQQVTLRCSPISGHKSVSWYQQVLGQGPQFIFQYYEKEERGRGNFPDRFSARQFPNYSSELNVNALLLGDSALYLCASTRASSYNGQFFGPGTRLTVL.

The chain is built from TRBV24-1 and TRBJ2-1; tentative D call: TRBD1 (5 bases). Germline V gene sequence: CDR1 KGHDR, CDR2 SFDVKD. V was pared by 5 bases and J by 6 bases, with 7 bases between. There are 12 residues in the CDR3. The CDR3 coding sequence is TGTGCCACCAGTGGACAGCTCAATGAGCAGTTCTTC. Protein: CATSGQLNEQFF.